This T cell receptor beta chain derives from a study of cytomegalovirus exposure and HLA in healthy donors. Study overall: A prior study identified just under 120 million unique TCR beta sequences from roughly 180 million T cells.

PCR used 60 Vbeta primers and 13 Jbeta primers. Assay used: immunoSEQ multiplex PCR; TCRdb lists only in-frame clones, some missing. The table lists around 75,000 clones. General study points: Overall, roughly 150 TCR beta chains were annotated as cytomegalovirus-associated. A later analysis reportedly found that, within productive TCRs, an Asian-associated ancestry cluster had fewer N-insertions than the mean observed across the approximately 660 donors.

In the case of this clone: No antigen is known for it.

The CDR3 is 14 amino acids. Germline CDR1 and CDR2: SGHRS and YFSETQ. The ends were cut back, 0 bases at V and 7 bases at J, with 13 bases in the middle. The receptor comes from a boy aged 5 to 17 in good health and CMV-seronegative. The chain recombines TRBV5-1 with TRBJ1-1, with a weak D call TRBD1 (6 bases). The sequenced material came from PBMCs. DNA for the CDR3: TGCGCCAGCAGCTTGGAGGGGACACGGAGTGAAGCTTTCTTT. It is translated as CASSLEGTRSEAFF.